Sequencing of this T cell receptor beta chain was carried out in a study of T cell responses to AZD1222 COVID-19 vaccine. Study-wide results and caveats: Spike regions recognized by vaccine-associated CD4 TCRs spanned the protein, led by 160-218 and 743-854. Of spike-specific TCRs, nearly half reportedly target regions left unmutated in variants. After the peak T cell response, and only then, were repertoires sampled. Donors were mostly white British, more females; clonal diversity possibly underestimated.

Trimming took 3 bases from V and 5 from J; bases not matched to a gene: 5. The CDR3 has 14 amino acids. Germline V gene sequence: CDR1 GTSNPN, CDR2 SVGIG (reference sequence). TCRdb's table, derived via immunoSEQ multiplex PCR, lists solely in-frame clones and lacks some. The sample yields over 140,000 clones, approximately 92% seen once. On this clone: The antigen is not known.

The sequences come from peripheral blood, collected 28 days after the second AZD1222 dose. The V gene is TRBV30, the J gene TRBJ1-2, with TRBD1 matching 11 bases. This receptor was obtained from an adult who received the AZD1222 COVID-19 vaccine. CDR3 in DNA: TGTGCCTGGAGAGCGGACAGGGGGCATTATGGCTACACCTTC. Residues: CAWRADRGHYGYTF. Variable domain in full (rest from reference TRBV30 and TRBJ1-2): SQTIHQWPATLVQPVGSPLSLECTVEGTSNPNLYWYRQAAGRGLQLLFYSVGIGQISSEVPQNLSASRPQDRQFILSSKKLLLSDSGFYLCAWRADRGHYGYTFGSGTRLTVV.